The rows below give T cell receptor beta chains drawn from one sample of a study of response to subunit inactivated influenza vaccine. TCRdb ran MiXCR on the RT-PCR reads and lists one entry per CDR3 protein. The sample has 500,000 to 600,000 distinct CDR3 sequences, 14% seen once. This specimen consisted of PBMCs from blood, obtained 11 to 12 days after vaccination. These receptor sequences come from a man in his fifties who received an inactivated influenza vaccine. Each CDR3 is given with its conserved first and last residue. A D gene is named only where the DNA matches it firmly. Expanded clones get a size class; other rows say once, few or many, or leave the size out.

V gene	clone size	D gene	J gene	CDR3 protein	CDR3 DNA
TRBV28	NA	NA	TRBJ1-1	CASSLIGGGNTEAFF	TGTGCCAGCAGCCTTATCGGGGGGGGAAACACTGAAGCTTTCTTT
TRBV28	many	TRBD2	TRBJ2-1	CASIKGETSGLSSYNEQFF	TGTGCCAGCATCAAAGGAGAGACTAGCGGACTTAGCTCCTACAATGAGCAGTTCTTC
TRBV6-6	NA	TRBD1	TRBJ1-2	CASSFPTGPGYTF	TGTGCCAGCAGTTTCCCGACAGGGCCCGGCTACACCTTC
TRBV10-3	NA	NA	TRBJ1-6	CAISETSKTPLHF	TGTGCCATCAGTGAGACCAGTAAAACACCCCTCCACTTT
TRBV5-1	few	TRBD1	TRBJ2-7	CASSLPGGTGSEQYF	TGCGCCAGCAGCTTACCCGGAGGGACAGGGTCCGAGCAGTACTTC
TRBV12-3/TRBV12-4	NA	NA	TRBJ2-5	CASSFEGRGPQETQYF	TGTGCCAGCAGTTTTGAAGGGCGGGGGCCACAAGAGACCCAGTACTTC
TRBV9	few	NA	TRBJ2-2	CASSRQRTNTGELFF	TGTGCCAGCAGCCGCCAGCGGACGAACACCGGGGAGCTGTTTTTT
TRBV10-2	few	NA	TRBJ1-5	CASSEPGDGQPQHF	TGCGCCAGCAGTGAGCCGGGGGATGGTCAGCCCCAGCATTTT
TRBV7-9	many	TRBD2	TRBJ2-1	CASSLGAGLAGNEQFF	TGTGCCAGCAGCTTAGGGGCGGGACTAGCGGGTAATGAGCAGTTCTTC
TRBV5-1	few	NA	TRBJ2-1	CASRGLAAWGQFF	TGCGCCAGCAGAGGATTGGCAGCCTGGGGGCAGTTCTTC
TRBV4-1	few	TRBD2	TRBJ2-3	CASSQEASGVGTQYF	TGCGCCAGCAGCCAAGAAGCTAGCGGGGTGGGTACGCAGTATTTT
TRBV15	NA	NA	TRBJ2-7	CATSRDSGLTYEQYF	TGTGCCACCAGCAGAGATTCTGGATTAACCTACGAGCAGTACTTC
TRBV7-2	NA	TRBD1	TRBJ2-7	CASSPRDRNSYEQYF	TGTGCCAGCAGCCCCCGGGACAGAAACTCCTACGAGCAGTACTTC
TRBV12-3/TRBV12-4	few	TRBD2	TRBJ2-2	CASRREGNTGELFF	TGTGCCAGCAGGAGGGAGGGAAACACCGGGGAGCTGTTTTTT
TRBV29-1	NA	TRBD1	TRBJ2-7	CSVEVGGAYEQYF	TGCAGCGTTGAGGTAGGGGGCGCCTACGAGCAGTACTTC
TRBV10-3	few	TRBD1	TRBJ2-7	CAISGTGHEQYF	TGTGCCATCAGCGGGACAGGGCACGAGCAGTACTTC
TRBV6-5	NA	TRBD2	TRBJ2-3	CASSLAGGIRSTDTQYF	TGTGCCAGCAGCTTAGCGGGGGGCATCCGAAGCACAGATACGCAGTATTTT
TRBV7-2	few	NA	TRBJ1-5	CASSLVAMNQPQHF	TGTGCCAGCAGCTTAGTGGCCATGAATCAGCCCCAGCATTTT
TRBV29-1	few	NA	TRBJ2-5	CSAERGETQYF	TGCAGCGCCGAACGGGGAGAGACCCAGTACTTC
TRBV5-1	NA	NA	TRBJ2-5	CASSLSSAGETQYF	TGCGCCAGCAGCTTGAGTTCCGCGGGAGAGACCCAGTACTTC
TRBV20-1	NA	NA	TRBJ2-1	CSLSRGNEQFF	TGCAGCTTGAGCAGGGGAAATGAGCAGTTCTTC
TRBV5-5	few	NA	TRBJ2-7	CASSLDSSAYEQYF	TGTGCCAGCAGCTTGGATTCTAGCGCCTACGAGCAGTACTTC
TRBV3-1	NA	NA	TRBJ2-7	CASSRLPAGEQYF	TGTGCCAGCAGCCGACTCCCCGCGGGCGAGCAGTACTTC
TRBV4-2	NA	TRBD1	TRBJ2-5	CASSELTGGGGQETQYF	TGTGCCAGCAGCGAATTAACAGGGGGCGGAGGCCAAGAGACCCAGTACTTC
TRBV29-1	few	TRBD1	TRBJ2-1	CSVPARTGQSYNEQFF	TGCAGCGTTCCCGCTCGGACAGGGCAATCCTACAATGAGCAGTTCTTC
TRBV10-3	few	NA	TRBJ2-7	CASSFKTDGSYEQYF	TGTGCCAGCTCATTCAAGACCGACGGCTCCTACGAGCAGTACTTC
TRBV11-2	NA	NA	TRBJ2-5	CASSLALDSQETQYF	TGTGCCAGCAGCTTAGCCTTGGACAGTCAAGAGACCCAGTACTTC
TRBV7-2	few	NA	TRBJ1-2	CASSSPGVGYTF	TGTGCCAGCAGTTCTCCAGGGGTAGGCTACACCTTC
TRBV12-3/TRBV12-4	many	NA	TRBJ2-1	CASKPREASEQFF	TGTGCCAGCAAACCAAGGGAGGCAAGTGAGCAGTTCTTC
TRBV27	NA	NA	TRBJ1-6	CASSRTGSVNSPLHF	TGTGCCAGCAGCCGCACGGGGTCGGTTAATTCACCCCTCCACTTT
TRBV20-1	medium-sized	TRBD2	TRBJ2-3	CSASISGEFTDTQYF	TGCAGTGCTAGTATTAGCGGGGAATTCACAGATACGCAGTATTTT
TRBV5-1	few	NA	TRBJ2-2	CASSRGSATGELFF	TGCGCCAGCAGCAGGGGGTCGGCTACCGGGGAGCTGTTTTTT
TRBV20-1	few	TRBD1	TRBJ2-7	CSARDPPGQVSYEQYF	TGCAGTGCTAGAGATCCCCCGGGACAGGTCTCCTACGAGCAGTACTTC
TRBV4-3	NA	TRBD2	TRBJ2-3	CASSQDRLAGGADTQYF	TGCGCCAGCAGCCAAGATCGACTAGCGGGGGGAGCAGATACGCAGTATTTT
TRBV5-6	few	TRBD1	TRBJ2-7	CASSFFGDRHSYEQYF	TGTGCCAGCAGCTTTTTCGGGGACAGGCACTCCTACGAGCAGTACTTC
TRBV12-3/TRBV12-4	many	NA	TRBJ2-1	CASSLRPNEQFF	TGTGCCAGCAGTTTAAGGCCTAATGAGCAGTTCTTC
TRBV20-1	NA	NA	TRBJ1-2	CSATRGKGYTF	TGCAGTGCTACCAGAGGAAAAGGCTACACCTTC
TRBV7-2	NA	TRBD1	TRBJ2-1	CASSSTLGQTNEQFF	TGTGCCAGCAGCTCGACCTTGGGACAGACCAATGAGCAGTTCTTC
TRBV28	few	TRBD2	TRBJ2-1	CASSLLGSGRASEQFF	TGTGCCAGCAGTTTATTGGGTAGCGGGAGGGCCAGTGAGCAGTTCTTC
TRBV9	few	TRBD2	TRBJ2-7	CASSVGPGLAGYEQYF	TGTGCCAGCAGCGTAGGACCCGGACTAGCGGGATACGAGCAGTACTTC